The clone carrying this TCR beta chain came up a few times. Its antigen is not known. TCRdb re-called the reads with MiXCR, one entry per CDR3 protein. The sample yields a few hundred thousand distinct CDR3 sequences, over 35% seen once. The data belong to a study of T cell repertoires in cytomegalovirus infection. The wider study: Indicated by public TCR beta signatures were CMV infection and matching HLA type.

General study results and limits: Cumulative frequency of public TCR beta families picked out carriers of CMV plus the relevant HLA. Dominating the ex vivo response were HLA-C-restricted CMV-specific TCR beta clonotypes.

V trimming: 5 bases; J trimming: 3 bases; junction bases outside the gene matches: 5. This CDR3 spans 16 amino acids. CDR1 SGHVS and CDR2 FQNEAQ come from the germline V gene. This sample comprised cultured PBMCs, obtained from culture after CMV antigen stimulation. The TCR was taken from a human donor in good health (CMV status not recorded). Some clones in this sample may be carry-over from other donors' samples. This chain joins TRBV7-8 and TRBJ2-5; 14 bases agree with TRBD2. CDR3 DNA: TGTGCCAGCAGCCGAAGACTAGCGGGGGGGGAAGAGACCCAGTACTTC. It is translated as CASSRRLAGGEETQYF. The variable domain in full, completed from reference TRBV7-8 and TRBJ2-5, reads GAGVSQSPRYKVAKRGQDVALRCDPISGHVSLFWYQQALGQGPEFLTYFQNEAQLDKSGLPSDRFFAERPEGSVSTLKIQRTQQEDSAVYLCASSRRLAGGEETQYFGPGTRLLVL.